These T cell receptor beta chains were read from a single sample in a study of CD8 T cells in ankylosing spondylitis. TCRdb recomputed calls from the 5' RACE reads with MiXCR, one row per CDR3 protein. The data show 700,000 or so distinct CDR3 sequences, roughly 20% seen once. Sequenced sample: blood, either unsorted or a sorted T cell fraction (not recorded which). The source is a male donor with ankylosing spondylitis. CDR3s include the opening cysteine and the closing phenylalanine or tryptophan. Each record gives: J gene, V gene, CDR3 protein.

>TRBJ2-1|TRBV7-2
CASSFVQGSYNEQFF
>TRBJ2-2|TRBV15
CATSRDPLAGGPPGELFF
>TRBJ2-1|TRBV9
CASSVEGLAGGEQFF
>TRBJ2-1|TRBV12-3/TRBV12-4
CASSPRWDEQFF
>TRBJ1-6|TRBV6-4
CASSVNRGWNSPLHF
>TRBJ2-5|TRBV13
CASSSVRAPQETQYF
>TRBJ2-2|TRBV2
CASTGQTTGELFF
>TRBJ2-1|TRBV4-1
CASSQEVGRGNEQFF
>TRBJ1-1|TRBV5-1
CASSLGHGVEDTEAFF
>TRBJ2-3|TRBV10-3
CAISDGQGALTDTQYF
>TRBJ2-2|TRBV7-9
CATTGGVTGELFF
>TRBJ2-2|TRBV3-1
CASSRGTSLGPGELFF
>TRBJ1-4|TRBV11-3
CASSTRDRDEKLFF
>TRBJ1-1|TRBV12-3/TRBV12-4
CASRPRQGAITEAFF
>TRBJ2-2|TRBV12-3/TRBV12-4
CASNDFGGPNTGELFF
>TRBJ2-7|TRBV5-6
CASSLKDSYEQYF
>TRBJ2-7|TRBV7-2
CASSWRTSGRSEQYF